The next 20 T cell receptor beta chains were all read from a single sample in a study of CD8+ T cells in alopecia areata. After isolation, RNA underwent reverse transcription to generate cDNA as the sequencing template. The table came from immunoSEQ multiplex PCR; TCRdb's copy has only in-frame clones and leaves some out. The table includes 250,000 to 350,000 clones, over 45% detected once. As for treatment: oral pan-JAK inhibitor, 5-10 mg twice daily. The sample here was CD4+ T cells sorted from blood, taken around week 54, from a patient treated with tofacitinib. These receptors were taken from a human donor with alopecia areata.

V is TRBV7-9 and J is TRBJ2-7; D is unresolved. Trimming removed 2 bases from V and 5 bases from J, with 10 bases in between. Germline CDR1 is SEHNR and CDR2 is FQNEAQ (reference sequence). This CDR3 is built from 13 residues. CDR3 loop: CASSLSGNNEQYF. Written as DNA, the CDR3 is TGTGCCAGCAGCTTAAGTGGAAACAACGAGCAGTACTTC.

The chain links TRBV7-9 to TRBJ2-1, with D possibly matching TRBD1 (5 bases). The CDR3 contains 16 residues. From germline, CDR1 is SEHNR and CDR2 FQNEAQ (reference sequence). V shed 5 bases and J shed 5 bases, with 19 bases lying between them. Written as DNA, the CDR3 is TGTGCCAGCAGCCTGACAGCCCAAAGGGCACACAATGAGCAGTTCTTC. Residues: CASSLTAQRAHNEQFF.

Only a few counts were recorded for this clone. The V gene is TRBV4-1, the J gene TRBJ2-2, with 11 bases that match TRBD2. With 3 bases clipped from V and 4 bases from J, the junction kept 4 bases outside the gene matches. From germline, CDR1 is MGHRA and CDR2 YSYEKL. CDR3 length: 16 residues. In DNA form, the CDR3 reads TGCGCCAGCAGCCATTTAGCGGGGGGGCCCACCGGGGAGCTGTTTTTT. As protein: CASSHLAGGPTGELFF.

V and J are TRBV15 and TRBJ2-5; D remains ambiguous. With 0 bases removed from V and 5 bases from J, the gap between germline ends came to 7 bases. Looked up from germline, CDR1 is LNHNV and CDR2 is YYDKDF (reference sequence). The CDR3 is made up of 13 amino acids. In DNA, the CDR3 is TGTGCCACCAGCAGAGATTTCGGGGAGACCCAGTACTTC. Residues: CATSRDFGETQYF.

In this sample, this clone turned up a few times. The chain is built from TRBV5-6 and TRBJ2-7; D may be TRBD1 (5 bases). Germline loops: CDR1 SGHDT, CDR2 YYEEEE. The V and J ends lost 0 bases and 5 bases respectively, with 9 bases between them. The CDR3 sequence is 13 residues long. CDR3 sequence: CASSLEGAHEQYF. The CDR3 nucleotides are TGTGCCAGCAGCTTGGAAGGGGCACACGAGCAGTACTTC.

This clone occurred once. This chain uses TRBV5-6 with TRBJ2-7; the D call may be TRBD1 or TRBD2 (6 bases each). This CDR3 is 15 amino acids long. CDR1 is SGHDT and CDR2 is YYEEEE in the germline V gene. With 5 bases removed from V and 0 bases from J, the gap between germline ends came to 15 bases. The CDR3 is CASRYNRGASYEQYF. The CDR3 region has the DNA TGTGCCAGCAGATACAATAGGGGGGCCTCCTACGAGCAGTACTTC.

Note on this clone: In the same sample, other DNA sequences code for this CDR3. V usage is TRBV5-1 and J usage is TRBJ1-2, with D perhaps TRBD1 (6 bases). Trimming removed 4 bases at V and 8 bases at J, with 9 bases between. CDR1 is SGHRS, CDR2 YFSETQ, per germline. This CDR3 comprises 11 residues. CDR3 sequence (DNA): TGCGCCAGCAGCCCAGGGGACGGCTACACCTTC. This codes for CASSPGDGYTF.

Here the CDR3 reads CASSLRTSGGASQYF. The DNA of the CDR3 is TGCGCCAGCAGCTTGCGGACTAGCGGGGGGGCCTCGCAGTATTTT. The chain uses TRBV5-1 and TRBJ2-3, with TRBD2 identical over 15 bases. The germline CDR1 and CDR2 sequences are SGHRS and YFSETQ. The CDR3 sequence is 15 residues long. Trimming took 1 base from V and 10 from J; bases not matched to a gene: 4.

The genes are TRBV20-1 and TRBJ2-7; D is perhaps TRBD1 (5 bases). Looked up from germline, CDR1 is DFQATT and CDR2 is SNEGSKA (reference sequence). The germline V and J ends were trimmed by 3 bases and 6 bases, with 9 bases remaining between them. The CDR3 covers 11 residues. CDR3 DNA sequence: TGCAGTGCTAGTCTGACAGCCGAGCAGTACTTC. Translating it yields CSASLTAEQYF.

The CDR3 sequence: CALDHRGWGYTF. The CDR3 coding sequence is TGTGCCTTGGACCACAGGGGTTGGGGCTACACCTTC. The V call is TRBV30, the J call TRBJ1-2, with 7 bases fitting TRBD1. The CDR3 is made up of 12 amino acids. Germline loops: CDR1 GTSNPN, CDR2 SVGIG (reference sequence). Trimming cost V 7 bases and J 8 bases; bases outside gene matches: 10.

A single count supports this clone. The J gene is TRBJ1-3, the V gene TRBV6-5, with 7 bases lining up with TRBD1. CDR1 is MNHEY, CDR2 SVGAGI, per germline. The CDR3 is 14 residues long. Trimming took 4 bases from V and 2 from J; bases not matched to a gene: 2. In DNA, the CDR3 is TGTGCCAGCAGTTTCGGGACAGCTGGAAACACCATATATTTT. The encoded protein is CASSFGTAGNTIYF.

In this sample, this clone turned up once. This chain joins TRBV30 and TRBJ2-3; TRBD2 is a possible D gene (5 bases). CDR1 GTSNPN and CDR2 SVGIG come from the germline V gene (reference sequence). V lost 5 bases to trimming and J lost 4 bases, with 7 bases between them. The CDR3 runs 11 residues. For the CDR3, the DNA is TGTGCCTGGGGGAGCGCAGATACGCAGTATTTT. It codes for CAWGSADTQYF.

The gene calls are TRBV29-1 and TRBJ1-2; D is uncertain. Trimming pared 6 bases from V and 2 bases from J, leaving 10 bases between. The length of the CDR3 is 12 residues. Germline V gene data show CDR1 as SQVTM and CDR2 as ANQGSEA. CDR3 residues: CSVYDQNYGYTF. The CDR3 DNA reads as TGCAGCGTATATGACCAGAACTATGGCTACACCTTC.

Only a few counts were recorded for this clone. The chain carries TRBV7-9 and TRBJ1-4; maybe TRBD1 (5 bases). The CDR3 covers 14 residues. V gave up 3 bases and J gave up 4 bases, with 9 bases separating them. Germline values: CDR1 SEHNR, CDR2 FQNEAQ (reference sequence). CDR3 protein: CASSLDQGNEKLFF. The CDR3 DNA follows: TGTGCCAGCAGCTTGGACCAGGGTAATGAAAAACTGTTTTTT.

The sample holds a few counts of this clone. The chain carries TRBV29-1 and TRBJ2-3; no clear D gene. CDR3 length: 12 residues. Germline V gene data show CDR1 as SQVTM and CDR2 as ANQGSEA. Trimming stripped 2 bases from V and 2 bases from J, with 5 bases between. The CDR3 loop reads CSVEYATDTQYF. DNA for the CDR3: TGCAGCGTTGAATACGCCACAGATACGCAGTATTTT.

The CDR3 bases are TGTGCCTGGAGTCCGCAGGGGGCCTCTGGCTACACCTTC. This gives the protein CAWSPQGASGYTF. The V and J genes are TRBV30 and TRBJ1-2, with 8 positions matching TRBD1. This CDR3 contains 13 residues. Germline V CDR1 and CDR2: GTSNPN, SVGIG (reference sequence). V was pared by 2 bases and J by 7 bases, with 6 bases of the junction left unmatched.

This rearrangement joins TRBV5-1 to TRBJ2-1; 7 nucleotides align to TRBD2. V shed 0 bases, J shed 2 bases, and the junction held 2 bases outside the gene matches. This CDR3 has 15 amino acids. The V gene's germline CDR1 is SGHRS and CDR2 YFSETQ. The CDR3 DNA is TGCGCCAGCAGCTTGGGGCTAGCGGCCTACAATGAGCAGTTCTTC. It translates to CASSLGLAAYNEQFF.

The genes are TRBV9 and TRBJ1-6, with TRBD1 matching over 8 bases. Per the germline V gene, CDR1 is SGDLS and CDR2 is YYNGEE. After removal of 2 bases from V and 7 bases from J, the junction contained 5 bases not matched to a gene. The CDR3 is 15 amino acids. CDR3 residues: CASSVTGAENSPLHF. Written as DNA, the CDR3 is TGTGCCAGCAGCGTGACAGGGGCGGAAAATTCACCCCTCCACTTT.

This clone appeared a single time. This chain joins TRBV10-3 and TRBJ1-1; D remains unclear. Germline V CDR1 and CDR2: ENHRY, SYGVKD. This CDR3 contains 14 residues. Trimming left V 2 bases short and J 5 bases short, with 12 bases between. CDR3 bases: TGTGCCATCAGTGAGGCAGCCCGAGAAACTGAAGCTTTCTTT. This codes for CAISEAARETEAFF.

This clone was seen a handful of times. The gene calls are TRBV18 and TRBJ1-6; TRBD1 matches at 9 bases. Germline V gives CDR1 KGHSH, CDR2 LQKENI. The CDR3 contains 16 residues. The J segment lost 6 bases and the V segment lost 2 bases, leaving 5 bases of the junction unmatched. The CDR3 is CASSPDGTGLNSPLHF. As DNA, the CDR3 is TGTGCCAGCTCACCAGATGGGACAGGGCTTAATTCACCCCTCCACTTT.